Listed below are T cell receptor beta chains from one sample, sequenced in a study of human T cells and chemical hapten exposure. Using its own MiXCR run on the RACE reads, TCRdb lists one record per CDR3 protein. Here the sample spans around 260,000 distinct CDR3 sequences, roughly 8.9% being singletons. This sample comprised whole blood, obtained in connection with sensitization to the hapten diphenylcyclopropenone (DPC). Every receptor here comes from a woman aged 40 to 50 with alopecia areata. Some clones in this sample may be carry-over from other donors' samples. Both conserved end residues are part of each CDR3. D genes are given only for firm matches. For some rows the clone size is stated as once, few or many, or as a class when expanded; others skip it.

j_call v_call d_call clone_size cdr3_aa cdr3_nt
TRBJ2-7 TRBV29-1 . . CSVGRRQGRYEQYF TGCAGCGTTGGCCGGAGGCAGGGGAGGTACGAGCAGTACTTC
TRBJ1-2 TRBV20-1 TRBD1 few CSAPALKQGAGYGYTF TGCAGTGCCCCCGCATTAAAACAGGGGGCTGGCTATGGCTACACCTTC
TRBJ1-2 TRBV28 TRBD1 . CASSETGTGGAYGYTF TGTGCCAGCAGTGAAACCGGGACAGGGGGCGCCTATGGCTACACCTTC
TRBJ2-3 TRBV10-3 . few CAIKRGRDTDTQYF TGTGCCATCAAAAGGGGCAGGGACACAGATACGCAGTATTTT
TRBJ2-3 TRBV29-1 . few CSVGLGTDTQYF TGCAGCGTTGGACTCGGTACAGATACGCAGTATTTT
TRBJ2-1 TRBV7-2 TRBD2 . CASSFTSGRDEQFF TGTGCCAGCAGCTTCACTAGCGGGAGGGATGAGCAGTTCTTC
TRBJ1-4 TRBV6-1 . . CASSEARVFNEKLFF TGTGCCAGCAGTGAAGCGCGGGTATTTAATGAAAAACTGTTTTTT
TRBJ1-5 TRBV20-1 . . CSASGGANQPQHF TGCAGTGCTAGCGGGGGCGCAAATCAGCCCCAGCATTTT
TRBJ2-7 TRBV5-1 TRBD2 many CASSDRAGKDEQYF TGCGCCAGCTCCGATCGAGCGGGAAAGGACGAGCAGTACTTC
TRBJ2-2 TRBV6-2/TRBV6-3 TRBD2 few CASSYSSGRALDTGELFF TGTGCCAGCAGTTACTCGAGCGGGAGGGCCCTCGACACCGGGGAGCTGTTTTTT
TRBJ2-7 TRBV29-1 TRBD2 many CSVGTGTSNVHEQYF TGCAGCGTAGGAACCGGGACTAGCAACGTCCACGAGCAGTACTTC
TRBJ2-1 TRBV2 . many CASSEDSSNNEQFF TGTGCCAGCAGTGAAGACAGTAGCAACAATGAGCAGTTCTTC
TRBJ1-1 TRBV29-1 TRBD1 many CSAGTGAANTEAFF TGCAGCGCCGGGACAGGAGCGGCGAACACTGAAGCTTTCTTT